The subject of this entry is one TCR beta chain. Profiling relied on immunoSEQ multiplex PCR, and the TCRdb table lists in-frame clones only, not all of them. Here the sample spans 350,000 to 450,000 clones, around 83% being singletons. This specimen belongs to a study of blood T cell repertoires in COVID-19. Study in general: Samples of COVID-19 (acute and convalescent) were obtained from the United States, Italy and Spain. T cells, B-cell-depleted T cells, or PBMCs provided the cDNA or gDNA that served as material.

Either two negative PCRs, clearance, or symptom resolution qualified Cohort 3 donors as recovered. Trimming removed 6 bases at V and 7 bases at J, with 16 bases between. The CDR3 totals 13 residues. The material sequenced was PBMCs or T cells enriched from blood (not recorded which). The chain has TRBV12-3 or TRBV12-4 and TRBJ2-7; D is possibly TRBD2 (5 bases). The sequence was obtained from a woman between 45 and 60 years old who had recovered from COVID-19. CDR3 in amino acids: CASSYGRGMEQYF. CDR3 nucleotide sequence: TGTGCCAGCAGCTATGGACGAGGGATGGAGCAGTACTTC.